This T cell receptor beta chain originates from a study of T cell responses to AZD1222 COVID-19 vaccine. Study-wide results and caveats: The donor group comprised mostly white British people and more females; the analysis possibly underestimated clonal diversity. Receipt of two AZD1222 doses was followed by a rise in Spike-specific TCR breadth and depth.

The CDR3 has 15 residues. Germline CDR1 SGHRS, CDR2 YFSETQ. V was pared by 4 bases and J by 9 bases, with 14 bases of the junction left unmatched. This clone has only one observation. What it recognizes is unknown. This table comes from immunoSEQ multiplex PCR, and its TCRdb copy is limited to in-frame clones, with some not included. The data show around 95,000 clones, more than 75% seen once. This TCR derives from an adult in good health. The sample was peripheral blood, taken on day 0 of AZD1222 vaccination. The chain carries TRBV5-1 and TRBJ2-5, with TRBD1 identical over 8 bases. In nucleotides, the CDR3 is TGCGCCAGCAGCGCCGCGACAGGGGCTCGAAGGGCCCAGTACTTC. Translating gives CASSAATGARRAQYF.